The 7 T cell receptor beta chains below were found in one sample sequenced in a study of blood T cell repertoires in COVID-19 (dated by TCRdb to 2020 to 2022). Library preparation employed the immunoSEQ multiplex PCR assay. TCRdb re-hosts the immuneACCESS table, in-frame sequences only. Its copies lack some clones; in the studies checked, an unresolved V gene accounts for under half of them, and the cause for the rest is not known. Here the sample has roughly 380,000 clones; about 89% occur a single time. The ten largest clones represent 1.3% of the sample. Sequencing was carried out using PBMCs or T cells enriched from blood (not recorded which). These receptors were collected from a man aged 25 to 40 who had recovered from COVID-19.

The sample holds one count of this clone. The chain combines TRBV29-1 with TRBJ2-7, with 7 positions matching TRBD1. The junction had 7 bases not matched to a gene; V was cut back by 3 bases and J by 5 bases. CDR3 size: 13 residues. Germline CDR1 reads SQVTM; CDR2 reads ANQGSEA. Here the CDR3 reads CSVDYRTGHEQYF. CDR3 nucleotide sequence: TGCAGCGTTGACTATCGGACAGGACACGAGCAGTACTTC.

This chain joins TRBV7-8 and TRBJ1-4, with D possibly being TRBD1 (5 bases). CDR1 is SGHVS and CDR2 is FQNEAQ in the germline V gene. The V end was cut by 5 bases, the J end by 5 bases, with 12 bases between. CDR3 length: 14 amino acids. The CDR3 DNA reads as TGTGCCAGCAGCAGGACAAGCCTAAATGAAAAACTGTTTTTT. Its protein product is CASSRTSLNEKLFF. Looking up the rest from reference TRBV7-8 and TRBJ1-4 gives the full variable domain: GAGVSQSPRYKVAKRGQDVALRCDPISGHVSLFWYQQALGQGPEFLTYFQNEAQLDKSGLPSDRFFAERPEGSVSTLKIQRTQQEDSAVYLCASSRTSLNEKLFFGSGTQLSVL.

The chain links TRBV6-5 to TRBJ1-2, with D maybe TRBD1 (5 bases). Trimming stripped 7 bases from V and 4 bases from J, with 10 bases between. The CDR3 consists of 12 residues. Germline lookup yields CDR1 MNHEY and CDR2 SVGAGI. The CDR3 loop reads CASTAGGYGYTF. CDR3 bases: TGTGCCAGCACCGCCGGGGGCTATGGCTACACCTTC.

The V gene is TRBV29-1, the J gene TRBJ1-1; a weak D match, TRBD1 (5 bases). CDR3 length equals 12 residues. Germline V CDR1 and CDR2: SQVTM, ANQGSEA. Trimming took off 6 bases at V and 4 bases at J, with 12 bases between the two ends. The CDR3 DNA reads TGCAGCGTCAGGGACGGGGGCACTGAAGCTTTCTTT. Its protein is CSVRDGGTEAFF.

The rearrangement joins TRBV29-1 to TRBJ1-1; D is perhaps TRBD1 (5 bases). This CDR3 has 13 residues. Deletions cut 5 bases from V and 1 base from J, with 11 bases between. Germline V gene data show CDR1 as SQVTM and CDR2 as ANQGSEA. CDR3 nucleotides: TGCAGCGTTTATGGGGGGGAGAACACTGAAGCTTTCTTT. Encoded protein: CSVYGGENTEAFF. Full variable domain (missing parts from reference TRBV29-1 and TRBJ1-1): SAVISQKPSRDICQRGTSLTIQCQVDSQVTMMFWYRQQPGQSLTLIATANQGSEATYESGFVIDKFPISRPNLTFSTLTVSNMSPEDSSIYLCSVYGGENTEAFFGQGTRLTVV.

The chain joins TRBV5-6 to TRBJ2-2; D is undetermined. Per the germline V gene, CDR1 is SGHDT and CDR2 is YYEEEE. V lost 1 base to trimming and J lost 7 bases, with 11 bases between them. This CDR3 has 14 residues. The CDR3: CASSLLRGVGELFF. CDR3 coding DNA: TGTGCCAGCAGCTTGCTCAGAGGAGTCGGGGAGCTGTTTTTT.

V gene TRBV2 combines with J gene TRBJ1-1; 9 bases line up with TRBD1. With V trimmed by 6 bases and J by 4 bases, 6 bases remained unmatched. Germline V lookup: CDR1 SNHLY, CDR2 FYNNEI. The CDR3 totals 14 residues. In nucleotides, the CDR3 is TGTGCCAGCAGAGCACAGGGGGCCGGCACTGAAGCTTTCTTT. Amino acid sequence: CASRAQGAGTEAFF. Combining the CDR3 with reference TRBV2 and TRBJ1-1 gives the whole variable domain EPEVTQTPSHQVTQMGQEVILRCVPISNHLYFYWYRQILGQKVEFLVSFYNNEISEKSEIFDDQFSVERPDGSNFTLKIRSTKLEDSAMYFCASRAQGAGTEAFFGQGTRLTVV.